These 9 T cell receptor beta chains were all obtained from the same sample, sequenced in a study of siplizumab effects on memory and regulatory T cells. TCRdb's table, derived via immunoSEQ multiplex PCR, lists solely in-frame clones and lacks some. The sample lists about 94,000 clones; 90% to 95% were seen once. Sequencing was carried out using non-Treg CD4+ T cells sorted from blood. The receptors shown here come from a human donor in good health.

The chain joins TRBV29-1 to TRBJ2-7; perhaps TRBD1 as D (6 bases). V was clipped by 3 bases and J by 2 bases, with 17 bases between them. Germline V gives CDR1 SQVTM, CDR2 ANQGSEA. The CDR3 sequence is 15 residues long. The DNA of the CDR3 is TGCAGCGTTGATGACCAGGGGCGTCCCCCCTACGAGCAGTACTTC. Amino acids: CSVDDQGRPPYEQYF.

This chain uses TRBV10-3 with TRBJ1-4; tentatively, D is TRBD1 (5 bases). Germline loops: CDR1 ENHRY, CDR2 SYGVKD. The CDR3 totals 13 residues. V was cut by 11 bases and J by 0 bases, with 10 bases left in between. CDR3 region: CAVRGSTNEKLFF. The CDR3 DNA follows: TGTGCCGTGAGGGGTTCAACTAATGAAAAACTGTTTTTT.

The rearrangement links TRBV27 to TRBJ2-3, with no clear D. V gave up 5 bases and J gave up 3 bases, with 15 bases separating them. Germline CDR1 is MNHEY and CDR2 is SMNVEV (reference sequence). This CDR3 has 15 residues. The CDR3 sequence: CASSPTLKGTDTQYF. In DNA form, the CDR3 reads TGTGCCAGCAGTCCGACCCTAAAAGGGACAGATACGCAGTATTTT.

This chain links TRBV2 with TRBJ2-7; TRBD2 might be the D (6 bases). The CDR3 is 11 amino acids. Trimming took 9 bases from V and 6 from J, leaving 12 bases between them. The germline V gene has CDR1 SNHLY and CDR2 FYNNEI. CDR3 DNA: TGTGCCAGTAGTCGGGAGTTCGAGCAGTACTTC. Translated, it gives CASSREFEQYF.

V is TRBV7-8 and J is TRBJ2-3; 8 nucleotides agree with TRBD1. The V gene's germline CDR1 is SGHVS and CDR2 FQNEAQ. With 8 bases clipped from V and 2 bases from J, the junction kept 3 bases outside the gene matches. This CDR3 has 13 amino acids. CDR3 protein: CASLRGPTDTQYF. The DNA for the CDR3 is TGTGCCAGCCTCAGGGGGCCCACAGATACGCAGTATTTT.

The CDR3 DNA sequence: TGTGCCAGCGCCTCGGGGGGGACTGAAGCTTTCTTT. It is translated as CASASGGTEAFF. The chain is built from TRBV25-1 and TRBJ1-1; tentative D call: TRBD1 (5 bases). CDR1 is MGHDK and CDR2 is SYGVNS in the germline V gene. Deletions cut 8 bases from V and 5 bases from J, with 12 bases between. The CDR3 length is 12 residues.

CDR3 loop: CASSPDGSYGYTF. Here the CDR3 DNA reads TGTGCCAGCAGCCCGGACGGTAGCTATGGCTACACCTTC. This chain uses TRBV7-2 with TRBJ1-2; D unclear. Trimming stripped 5 bases from V and 4 bases from J, with 11 bases between. Germline CDR1 and CDR2: SGHTA and FQGNSA. The CDR3 consists of 13 residues.

Regarding this clone: This sample includes further DNA sequences coding for the same CDR3. The V call is TRBV30, the J call TRBJ1-5; D gene uncertain. This CDR3 has 13 residues. V lost 3 bases, J lost 0 bases, and 6 bases lay in between. Germline CDR1 GTSNPN, CDR2 SVGIG (reference sequence). The DNA of the CDR3 is TGTGCCTGGAGCGGGGATAGCAATCAGCCCCAGCATTTT. It specifies CAWSGDSNQPQHF.

V gene TRBV5-4 combines with J gene TRBJ2-7, with a possible D match to TRBD1 (5 bases). CDR1 and CDR2 from the germline V gene are SGHNT and YYREEE (reference sequence). The germline V and J ends were trimmed by 0 bases and 5 bases, with 12 bases remaining between them. There are 14 residues in the CDR3. The CDR3 region has the DNA TGTGCCAGCAGCTTGGCCACAGGTCTCAACGAGCAGTACTTC. It is translated as CASSLATGLNEQYF.